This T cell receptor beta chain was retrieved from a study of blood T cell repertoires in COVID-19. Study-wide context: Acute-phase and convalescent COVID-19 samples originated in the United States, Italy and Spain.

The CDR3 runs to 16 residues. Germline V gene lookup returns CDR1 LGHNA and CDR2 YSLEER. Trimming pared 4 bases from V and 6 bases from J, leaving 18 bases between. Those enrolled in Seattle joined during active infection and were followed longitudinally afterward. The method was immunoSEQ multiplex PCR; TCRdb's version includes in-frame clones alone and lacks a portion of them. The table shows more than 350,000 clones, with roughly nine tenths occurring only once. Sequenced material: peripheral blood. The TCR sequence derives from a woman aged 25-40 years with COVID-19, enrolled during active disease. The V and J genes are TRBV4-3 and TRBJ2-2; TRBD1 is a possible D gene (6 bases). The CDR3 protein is CASSREYRQVAGELFF. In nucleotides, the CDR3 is TGCGCCAGCAGCCGCGAATATAGACAGGTTGCCGGGGAGCTGTTTTTT.